This passage covers 22 T cell receptor beta chains from one sample sequenced in a study of blood T cell repertoires in COVID-19. Libraries were prepared by immunoSEQ multiplex PCR; TCRdb keeps only in-frame clonotypes and omits some of them. The table lists fewer than 300,000 clones, about 89% of them singletons. Sequencing was performed on peripheral blood. The receptors derive from a man aged 25-40 years with acute or convalescent COVID-19.

J is TRBJ1-1 and V is TRBV5-6, with TRBD1 matching over 8 bases. CDR3 size: 14 residues. Germline CDR1 and CDR2: SGHDT and YYEEEE. The J segment lost 7 bases and the V segment lost 5 bases, leaving 10 bases of the junction unmatched. The chain's CDR3 is CASSPDRGLGEAFF. CDR3 DNA: TGTGCCAGCAGTCCAGACAGGGGATTGGGTGAAGCTTTCTTT.

The rearrangement uses TRBV10-2 and TRBJ1-2; D perhaps matches TRBD1 (6 bases). The CDR3 contains 14 residues. Germline V gene sequence: CDR1 WSHSY, CDR2 SAAADI. V was clipped by 6 bases and J by 6 bases, with 17 bases between them. The CDR3 spells CASRRGGGSHGYTF. The CDR3 DNA reads as TGCGCCAGCAGGAGAGGGGGGGGTTCTCATGGCTACACCTTC.

Remarks on this clone: Relative to the germline gene, one junction end is altered; a read error may explain this. V is TRBV7-9 and J is TRBJ1-2, with 11 bases identical to TRBD1. Germline assignment: CDR1 SEHNR and CDR2 FQNEAQ (reference sequence). This CDR3 comprises 14 residues. The CDR3 loop is CASRLGTGGYGYTF. The CDR3 DNA reads as TGTGCCAGCAGATTAGGGACAGGGGGCTATGGCTACACCTTC.

CDR3 in DNA: TGTGCCAGCAGTGACCCGGGACAGGGGATCCCCATATATTTT. Protein: CASSDPGQGIPIYF. V is TRBV6-1 and J is TRBJ1-3; 10 bases are a match to TRBD1. CDR3 length equals 14 residues. Germline CDR1 is MNHNS and CDR2 is SASEGT. Unmatched junction bases numbered 7, after V lost 3 bases and J lost 11 bases.

J is TRBJ2-5 and V is TRBV14; 11 bases line up with TRBD2. Germline CDR1 SGHDN, CDR2 FVKESK. The CDR3 runs 15 residues. Germline trimming cut 4 bases from V and 5 bases from J; bases unmatched to any gene: 6. The CDR3 loop reads CASSPLAGAVETQYF. The CDR3 DNA sequence: TGTGCCAGCAGCCCACTAGCGGGAGCGGTCGAGACCCAGTACTTC.

J is TRBJ2-3 and V is TRBV4-2, with D possibly being TRBD2 (6 bases). There are 14 residues in the CDR3. Trimming took 1 base from V and 7 from J, leaving 12 bases between them. The germline V gene encodes CDR1 LGHNA and CDR2 YNFKEQ. The CDR3 loop reads CASSQGVEGYTQYF. In nucleotides, the CDR3 is TGTGCCAGCAGCCAAGGGGTGGAGGGGTATACGCAGTATTTT.

This sequence joins TRBV19 and TRBJ2-4, with TRBD1 matching over 11 bases. The V gene's germline CDR1 is LNHDA and CDR2 SQIVND (reference sequence). CDR3 length: 17 amino acids. Germline trimming cut 5 bases from V and 7 bases from J; bases unmatched to any gene: 13. The CDR3 sequence: CASSPGTGGIIANIQYF. The CDR3 coding sequence is TGTGCCAGTAGTCCGGGGACAGGGGGGATAATAGCGAACATTCAGTACTTC. Together with reference TRBV19 and TRBJ2-4, the CDR3 gives the full variable domain: DGGITQSPKYLFRKEGQNVTLSCEQNLNHDAMYWYRQDPGQGLRLIYYSQIVNDFQKGDIAEGYSVSREKKESFPLTVTSAQKNPTAFYLCASSPGTGGIIANIQYFGAGTRLSVL.

The chain links TRBV10-1 to TRBJ2-3; 14 positions match TRBD2. Germline CDR1 and CDR2: WNHNN and SYGVQD (reference sequence). The CDR3 is 16 residues long. The V segment lost 6 bases and the J segment 0 bases; nucleotides outside the gene matches: 2. As DNA, the CDR3 is TGCGCCAGCAGCCGACTAGCGGGAGGGAGCACAGATACGCAGTATTTT. This encodes CASSRLAGGSTDTQYF.

The chain recombines TRBV24-1 with TRBJ2-1, with TRBD2 matching over 10 bases. V was pared by 4 bases and J by 1 base, with 3 bases of the junction left unmatched. Germline V gives CDR1 KGHDR, CDR2 SFDVKD. This CDR3 has 16 amino acids. CDR3 bases: TGTGCCACCAGTGAGTCTAGCGGGAGATCCTACAATGAGCAGTTCTTC. Its translation is CATSESSGRSYNEQFF.

This sequence joins TRBV3-1 (or the pseudogene TRBV3-2) and TRBJ2-5; 8 nucleotides line up with TRBD2. Losses at the gene ends were 3 bases for V and 3 bases for J; bases not matched to a gene: 9. CDR3 length: 16 amino acids. Germline V gene sequence: CDR1 LGHDT, CDR2 YNNKEL (reference sequence). The CDR3 sequence: CASSHRGSGSKETQYF. CDR3 bases: TGTGCCAGCAGCCACAGGGGAAGCGGGAGTAAAGAGACCCAGTACTTC.

The rearrangement links TRBV19 to TRBJ2-2; D uncertain. Looked up from germline, CDR1 is LNHDA and CDR2 is SQIVND (reference sequence). With 3 bases removed from V and 2 bases from J, the gap between germline ends came to 10 bases. The CDR3 has 15 amino acids. CDR3 nucleotides: TGTGCCAGTAGTATCTTACTATCTAACACCGGGGAGCTGTTTTTT. Amino acids: CASSILLSNTGELFF. Variable domain in full (rest from reference TRBV19 and TRBJ2-2): DGGITQSPKYLFRKEGQNVTLSCEQNLNHDAMYWYRQDPGQGLRLIYYSQIVNDFQKGDIAEGYSVSREKKESFPLTVTSAQKNPTAFYLCASSILLSNTGELFFGEGSRLTVL.

This clone was seen a single time. The gene calls are TRBV12-3 or TRBV12-4 and TRBJ1-6, with D unclear. CDR3 length: 13 residues. V was shortened by 6 bases and J by 9 bases, with 12 bases between the two germline ends. The CDR3 reads CASRRDFSSPLHF. The DNA of the CDR3 is TGTGCCAGCAGGCGGGATTTTTCTTCACCCCTCCACTTT.

A few counts support this clone. This chain uses TRBV30 with TRBJ1-2, with D possibly being TRBD1 (6 bases). Germline V gene data show CDR1 as GTSNPN and CDR2 as SVGIG (reference sequence). Trimming removed 0 bases from V and 7 bases from J, with 12 bases in between. The CDR3 has 13 amino acids. The CDR3 region has the DNA TGTGCCTGGAGTGTTGGGGGCTTTCTTGGCTACACCTTC. Its translation is CAWSVGGFLGYTF. Combining the CDR3 with reference TRBV30 and TRBJ1-2 gives the whole variable domain SQTIHQWPATLVQPVGSPLSLECTVEGTSNPNLYWYRQAAGRGLQLLFYSVGIGQISSEVPQNLSASRPQDRQFILSSKKLLLSDSGFYLCAWSVGGFLGYTFGSGTRLTVV.

This clone was seen only a few times. The chain joins TRBV3-1 (or the pseudogene TRBV3-2) to TRBJ1-2; the match to TRBD1 covers 7 bases. Looked up from germline, CDR1 is LGHDT and CDR2 is YNNKEL (reference sequence). With V trimmed by 4 bases and J by 2 bases, 13 bases remained unmatched. The CDR3 contains 17 residues. CDR3: CASSPREGAAKNYGYTF. The DNA for the CDR3 is TGTGCCAGCAGCCCTCGGGAGGGGGCAGCGAAGAACTATGGCTACACCTTC.

This clone has just a few counts. This rearrangement joins TRBV7-9 to TRBJ2-7; TRBD1 agrees at 7 bases. The CDR3 sequence is 12 residues long. V was pared by 5 bases and J by 6 bases, with 4 bases of the junction left unmatched. CDR1 is SEHNR, CDR2 FQNEAQ, per germline (reference sequence). CDR3 DNA sequence: TGTGCCAGCAGCACCTCAGGGGGCGAGCAGTACTTC. As protein: CASSTSGGEQYF.

The chain is built from TRBV7-9 and TRBJ1-2; maybe TRBD1 (6 bases). Germline-derived CDR1 and CDR2 are SEHNR and FQNEAQ (reference sequence). CDR3 length: 13 amino acids. Trimming pared 5 bases from V and 1 base from J, leaving 8 bases between. The CDR3 spells CASSPGVNYGYTF. For the CDR3, the DNA is TGTGCCAGCAGCCCAGGGGTTAACTATGGCTACACCTTC.

The chain recombines TRBV5-1 with TRBJ2-6; 9 bases line up with TRBD1. J lost 1 base, V lost 0 bases, and 2 bases had no gene match. CDR1 and CDR2 (germline): SGHRS, YFSETQ. The CDR3 has 17 amino acids. CDR3 loop: CASSLVGQGSGANVLTF. CDR3 sequence (DNA): TGCGCCAGCAGCTTGGTGGGACAGGGTTCTGGGGCCAACGTCCTGACTTTC.

This clone was seen a single time. The chain has TRBV19 and TRBJ1-5; D remains ambiguous. CDR1 and CDR2 from the germline V gene are LNHDA and SQIVND (reference sequence). The length of the CDR3 is 17 residues. V gave up 9 bases and J gave up 0 bases, with 21 bases separating them. The CDR3 spells CASRKSQAIYSNQPQHF. CDR3 nucleotides: TGTGCCAGCAGAAAAAGTCAGGCAATTTATAGCAATCAGCCCCAGCATTTT. Looking up the rest from reference TRBV19 and TRBJ1-5 gives the full variable domain: DGGITQSPKYLFRKEGQNVTLSCEQNLNHDAMYWYRQDPGQGLRLIYYSQIVNDFQKGDIAEGYSVSREKKESFPLTVTSAQKNPTAFYLCASRKSQAIYSNQPQHFGDGTRLSIL.

This clone was observed a single time. The V call is TRBV13, the J call TRBJ2-7; 11 nucleotides match TRBD2. CDR1 PRHDT and CDR2 FYEKMQ come from the germline V gene (reference sequence). This CDR3 region has 16 residues. J gave up 1 base and V 5 bases, and 7 bases lay outside the gene matches. CDR3 bases: TGTGCCAGCAGCAATAGCGGGAGGGGTATATCCTACGAGCAGTACTTC. The encoded protein is CASSNSGRGISYEQYF.

This clone is a singleton in its sample. This sequence joins TRBV18 and TRBJ2-2; 9 bases align to TRBD2. The V and J ends lost 3 bases and 6 bases, in that order; junction bases with no gene match: 8. The CDR3 loop spans 16 amino acids. Germline lookup yields CDR1 KGHSH and CDR2 LQKENI. The CDR3 region has the DNA TGTGCCAGCTCACCGAATGCAGCGGGGGGTCCCGGGGAGCTGTTTTTT. It specifies CASSPNAAGGPGELFF.

V is TRBV5-8 and J is TRBJ2-2, with TRBD1 identical over 9 bases. The CDR3 has 13 amino acids. Losses at the gene ends were 3 bases for V and 7 bases for J; bases not matched to a gene: 1. The germline gives CDR1 SGHTS, CDR2 YDEGEE. The CDR3 here is CASSWDRDGELFF. The CDR3 DNA is TGTGCCAGCAGCTGGGACAGGGACGGGGAGCTGTTTTTT.

The chain is built from TRBV5-4 and TRBJ2-3; D perhaps matches TRBD1 (5 bases). CDR3 length: 19 amino acids. The ends were cut back, 1 base at V and 0 bases at J, with 21 bases in the middle. The germline gives CDR1 SGHNT, CDR2 YYREEE (reference sequence). As DNA, the CDR3 is TGTGCCAGCAGCTTGTCTTTTTTTGGGGCTACTTCTAGCACAGATACGCAGTATTTT. It encodes CASSLSFFGATSSTDTQYF.